The following is a T cell receptor beta chain sequence with its context. The target antigen is unknown. This specimen comes from a study of cytomegalovirus exposure and HLA in healthy donors. Study findings and constraints: Some segments of the V type, notably TRBV6-2 and TRBV6-3, were excluded as indistinguishable. Donors were assumed by presence/absence analyses to have roughly uniform sequencing depth.

Germline values: CDR1 SGHTA, CDR2 FQGNSA. This CDR3 has 14 amino acids. The PCR contained 60 Vbeta and 13 Jbeta primers. Assay used: immunoSEQ multiplex PCR; TCRdb lists only in-frame clones, some missing. Its listing shows some 110,000 clones. Sequencing input: PBMCs. The chain has TRBV7-2 and TRBJ2-6; 8 bases align to TRBD1. The TCR comes from a man aged 40-49 years in good health and CMV-seropositive. The CDR3 bases are TGTGCTAAACAGGGGGTGGCTGGGGCCAACGTCCTGACTTTC. Its translation is CAKQGVAGANVLTF.